The clone carrying this T cell receptor beta chain has ten or more counts. It was RNA transcripts that yielded the amplified TCR beta CDR3 regions. An initial round of RT-PCR targeting the TCR CDR3 relied on the HTBI primer set. Each CDR3 protein is one row after TCRdb ran MiXCR on the multiplex PCR reads. This sample has some 420,000 distinct CDR3 sequences, with roughly 15% found just once. CDR3 length: 13 amino acids. CDR1 and CDR2 from the germline V gene are SGHDT and YYEEEE. V was clipped by 5 bases and J by 6 bases; unmatched bases: 6. The sample is drawn from a study of T cells in Graves' hyperthyroidism and ophthalmopathy.

The material sequenced was blood. The genes are TRBV5-6 and TRBJ1-2; TRBD1 aligns across 8 bases. The sequence derives from a woman younger than 35 with Graves' hyperthyroidism. CDR3 loop: CASSGGTGDGYTF. For the CDR3, the DNA is TGTGCCAGCAGTGGAGGGACAGGCGATGGCTACACCTTC.